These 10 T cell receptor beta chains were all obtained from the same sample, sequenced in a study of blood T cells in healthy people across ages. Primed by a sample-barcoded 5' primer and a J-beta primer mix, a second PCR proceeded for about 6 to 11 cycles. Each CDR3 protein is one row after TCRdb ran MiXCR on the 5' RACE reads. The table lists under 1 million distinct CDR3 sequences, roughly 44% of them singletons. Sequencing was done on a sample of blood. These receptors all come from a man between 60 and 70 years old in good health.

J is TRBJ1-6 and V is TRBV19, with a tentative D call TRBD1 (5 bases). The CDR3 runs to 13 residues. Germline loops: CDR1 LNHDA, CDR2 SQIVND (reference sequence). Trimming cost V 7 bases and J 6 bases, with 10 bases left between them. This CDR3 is CASNGQLNSPLHF. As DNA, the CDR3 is TGTGCCAGTAACGGACAACTTAATTCACCCCTCCACTTT.

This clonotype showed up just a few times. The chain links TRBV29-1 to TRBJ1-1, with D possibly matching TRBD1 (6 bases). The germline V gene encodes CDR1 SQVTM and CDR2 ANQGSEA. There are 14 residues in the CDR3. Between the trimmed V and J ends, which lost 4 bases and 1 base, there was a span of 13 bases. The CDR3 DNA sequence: TGCAGCGTTGTTCATCAAGGGGGGAACACTGAAGCTTTCTTT. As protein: CSVVHQGGNTEAFF. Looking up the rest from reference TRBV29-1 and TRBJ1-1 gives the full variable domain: SAVISQKPSRDICQRGTSLTIQCQVDSQVTMMFWYRQQPGQSLTLIATANQGSEATYESGFVIDKFPISRPNLTFSTLTVSNMSPEDSSIYLCSVVHQGGNTEAFFGQGTRLTVV.

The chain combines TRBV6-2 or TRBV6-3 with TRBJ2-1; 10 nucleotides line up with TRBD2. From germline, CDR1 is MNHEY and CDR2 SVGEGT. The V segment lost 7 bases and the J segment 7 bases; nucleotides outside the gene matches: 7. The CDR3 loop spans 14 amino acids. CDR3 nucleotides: TGTGCCAGCACCCTAGCGGGGGACGCTAATGAGCAGTTCTTC. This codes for CASTLAGDANEQFF.

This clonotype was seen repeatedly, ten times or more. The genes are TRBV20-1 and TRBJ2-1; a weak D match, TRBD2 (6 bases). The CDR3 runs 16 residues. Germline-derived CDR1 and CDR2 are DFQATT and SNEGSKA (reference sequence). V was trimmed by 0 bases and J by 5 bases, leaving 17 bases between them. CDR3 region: CSARDGSRGAHNEQFF. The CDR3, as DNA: TGCAGTGCTAGAGATGGCTCCCGCGGGGCCCACAATGAGCAGTTCTTC.

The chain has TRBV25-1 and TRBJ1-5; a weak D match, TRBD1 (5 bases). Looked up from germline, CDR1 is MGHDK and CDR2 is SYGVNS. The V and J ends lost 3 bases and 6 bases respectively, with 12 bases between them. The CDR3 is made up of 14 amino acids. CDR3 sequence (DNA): TGTGCCAGCAGTGATGGGGGTGTGCGTCAGCCCCAGCATTTT. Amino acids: CASSDGGVRQPQHF.

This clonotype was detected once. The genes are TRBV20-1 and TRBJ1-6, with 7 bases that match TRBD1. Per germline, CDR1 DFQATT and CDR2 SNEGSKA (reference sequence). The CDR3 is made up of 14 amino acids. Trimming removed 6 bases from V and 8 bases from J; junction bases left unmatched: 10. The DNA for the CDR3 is TGCAGTGCCAAAACGTACAGGGGTTATTCACCCCTCCACTTT. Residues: CSAKTYRGYSPLHF.

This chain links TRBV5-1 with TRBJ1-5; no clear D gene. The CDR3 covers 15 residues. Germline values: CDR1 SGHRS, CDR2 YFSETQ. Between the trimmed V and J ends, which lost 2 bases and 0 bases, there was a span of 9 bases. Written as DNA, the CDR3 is TGCGCCAGCAGCTTTGGAGGGTCTAGCAATCAGCCCCAGCATTTT. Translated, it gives CASSFGGSSNQPQHF.

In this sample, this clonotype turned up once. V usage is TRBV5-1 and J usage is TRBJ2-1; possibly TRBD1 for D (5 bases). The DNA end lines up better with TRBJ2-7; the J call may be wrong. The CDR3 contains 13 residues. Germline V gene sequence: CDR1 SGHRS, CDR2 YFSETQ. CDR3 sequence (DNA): TGCGCCAGCAGTTTGCGACAGCTCAATGAGCAGTACTTC. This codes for CASSLRQLNEQYF.

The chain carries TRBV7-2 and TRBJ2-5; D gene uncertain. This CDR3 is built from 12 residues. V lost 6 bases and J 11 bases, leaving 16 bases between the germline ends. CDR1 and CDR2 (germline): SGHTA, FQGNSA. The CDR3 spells CASSGMYNEQYF. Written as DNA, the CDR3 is TGTGCCAGCAGTGGGATGTACAATGAGCAGTACTTC.

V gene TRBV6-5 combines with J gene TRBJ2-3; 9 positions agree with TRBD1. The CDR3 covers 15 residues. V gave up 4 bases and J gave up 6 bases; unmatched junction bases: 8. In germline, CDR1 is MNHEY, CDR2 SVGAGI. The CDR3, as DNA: TGTGCCAGCAGTTTGGGGGACAGGGTCTATGATACGCAGTATTTT. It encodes CASSLGDRVYDTQYF.